The rows below give T cell receptor beta chains drawn from one sample of a study of blood T cell repertoires in COVID-19. TCRdb keeps only in-frame clones here, not all; method: immunoSEQ multiplex PCR. The sample includes approximately 120,000 clones, approximately 85% of them seen just once. The sequenced material came from peripheral blood. Receptors originate from a woman older than 75 with COVID-19, enrolled during active disease. The CDR3 runs from the conserved cysteine through the conserved F or W. D genes are given only for firm matches. The size entry is marked missing in some rows and otherwise reads once, few, many or a size class.

v_call,d_call,j_call,clone_size,cdr3_aa,cdr3_nt
TRBV7-9,.,TRBJ2-5,.,CASSFLAGRQETQYF,TGTGCCAGCAGCTTCCTGGCGGGACGCCAAGAGACCCAGTACTTC
TRBV15,TRBD2,TRBJ2-1,.,CATSRAISGEYYNEQFF,TGTGCCACCAGCAGGGCTATTAGCGGGGAGTACTACAATGAGCAGTTCTTC
TRBV5-4,TRBD1,TRBJ1-1,once,CASSDRGGGSEAFF,TGTGCCAGCAGTGACAGGGGCGGAGGGTCTGAAGCTTTCTTT
TRBV28,.,TRBJ2-7,.,CASSLSPAGSYEQYF,TGTGCCAGCAGTTTATCCCCGGCAGGCTCCTACGAGCAGTACTTC
TRBV27,TRBD1,TRBJ2-7,.,CASSLTGFGEQYF,TGTGCCAGCAGCCTGACAGGGTTCGGCGAGCAGTACTTC
TRBV28,TRBD1,TRBJ2-5,.,CASSLSTGNAAQYF,TGTGCCAGCAGTCTCTCGACAGGGAACGCGGCCCAGTACTTC
TRBV9,.,TRBJ2-3,.,CASSPRPRADTQYF,TGTGCCAGCAGCCCACGGCCCAGGGCAGATACGCAGTATTTT
TRBV5-1,.,TRBJ2-3,.,CASSLDSPDTQYF,TGCGCCAGCAGCCTTGACTCGCCGGATACGCAGTATTTT
TRBV14,TRBD2,TRBJ2-7,.,CASSQVGSGAYEQYF,TGTGCCAGCAGCCAAGTCGGTAGCGGGGCCTACGAGCAGTACTTC
TRBV7-3,.,TRBJ1-2,once,CASSEQGGYGYTF,TGTGCCAGCAGCGAACAGGGAGGGTATGGCTACACCTTC
TRBV19,TRBD1,TRBJ2-6,.,CASSMRGQLSGANVLTF,TGTGCCAGTAGTATGAGGGGACAGCTCTCTGGGGCCAACGTCCTGACTTTC
TRBV21-1,.,TRBJ1-1,.,CASSKSRDTTEAFF,TGTGCCAGCAGCAAAAGCCGGGACACCACTGAAGCTTTCTTT
TRBV4-3,TRBD1,TRBJ2-7,.,CASSQVLGTGRSEQYF,TGCGCCAGCAGCCAAGTATTGGGGACAGGTCGGAGCGAGCAGTACTTC
TRBV7-2,.,TRBJ2-7,.,CASSLELGHYEQYF,TGTGCCAGCAGCTTAGAACTGGGCCACTACGAGCAGTACTTC